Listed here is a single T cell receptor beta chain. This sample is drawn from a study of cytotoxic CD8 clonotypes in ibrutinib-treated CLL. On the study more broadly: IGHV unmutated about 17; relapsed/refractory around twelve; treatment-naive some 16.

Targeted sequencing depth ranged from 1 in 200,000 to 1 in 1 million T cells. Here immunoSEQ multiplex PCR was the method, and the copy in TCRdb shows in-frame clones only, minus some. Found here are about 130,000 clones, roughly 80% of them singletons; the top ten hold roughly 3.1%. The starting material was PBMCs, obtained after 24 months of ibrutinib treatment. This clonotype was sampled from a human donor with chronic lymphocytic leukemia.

CDR3 coding DNA: TGTGCCAGCAGAACCGGGACAGGAAATTCACCCCTCCACTTT. Amino acids: CASRTGTGNSPLHF. V and J are TRBV25-1 and TRBJ1-6; 8 nucleotides line up with TRBD1. With 6 bases clipped from V and 7 bases from J, the junction kept 5 bases outside the gene matches. The CDR3 runs to 14 residues. Germline V gives CDR1 MGHDK, CDR2 SYGVNS.